The 15 T cell receptor beta chains below all came from one sample that was sequenced in a study of shared clonotypes between healthy human individuals. Assay: immunoSEQ multiplex PCR; the TCRdb copy retains only in-frame clones and omits some. The table lists 2,500,000 or so clones, 85% to 95% of them singletons. Sequenced sample: naive CD4+ T cells from PBMCs. Sample subset: CD45RA+ positively selected. Source of these receptors: a man younger than 30 in good health. Some clones in this sample may be carry-over from other donors' samples.

The chain joins TRBV6-5 to TRBJ2-6, with no clear D. Germline CDR1 is MNHEY and CDR2 is SVGAGI. V lost 2 bases to trimming and J lost 0 bases, with 5 bases between them. The CDR3 totals 15 residues. The CDR3 loop is CASSYTVSGANVLTF. The CDR3, as DNA: TGTGCCAGCAGTTACACAGTCTCTGGGGCCAACGTCCTGACTTTC.

V and J are TRBV19 and TRBJ1-4; 7 bases are a match to TRBD1. CDR1 LNHDA and CDR2 SQIVND come from the germline V gene (reference sequence). J was trimmed by 0 bases and V by 7 bases; bases with no gene match: 5. CDR3 length equals 15 residues. As DNA, the CDR3 is TGTGCCAGTATTCAGGGGGGCACAACTAATGAAAAACTGTTTTTT. As protein: CASIQGGTTNEKLFF.

This sequence joins TRBV10-3 and TRBJ2-7; 8 nucleotides match TRBD2. In germline, CDR1 is ENHRY, CDR2 SYGVKD. V shed 6 bases, J shed 3 bases, and the junction held 7 bases outside the gene matches. The CDR3 spans 14 residues. CDR3 in DNA: TGTGCCATCAGCCCCCTGAGCGGGAGCTACGAGCAGTACTTC. It encodes CAISPLSGSYEQYF.

Concerning this clone: Other DNA sequences in this sample translate to the same CDR3. The rearrangement uses TRBV7-3 and TRBJ2-5, with 9 positions matching TRBD1. CDR3 length: 14 residues. The J segment lost 4 bases and the V segment lost 0 bases, leaving 0 bases of the junction unmatched. Germline V gives CDR1 SGHTA, CDR2 FQGTGA. The CDR3 DNA sequence: TGTGCCAGCAGCTTAACGGGACAGGGAGAGACCCAGTACTTC. This sequence encodes CASSLTGQGETQYF.

The chain links TRBV28 to TRBJ1-2; D remains unclear. CDR1 and CDR2 (germline): MDHEN, SYDVKM. This CDR3 contains 13 residues. Trimming removed 10 bases from V and 8 bases from J, with 20 bases in between. The CDR3: CAIKKTPYEGYTF. CDR3 nucleotides: TGTGCCATCAAGAAGACACCCTATGAGGGCTACACCTTC.

The chain uses TRBV5-1 and TRBJ1-3; 8 bases align to TRBD1. The CDR3 runs to 16 residues. V was pared by 4 bases and J by 0 bases, with 6 bases of the junction left unmatched. Germline loops: CDR1 SGHRS, CDR2 YFSETQ. In DNA form, the CDR3 reads TGCGCCAGCAGCCAGGGGACAGGAGACTCTGGAAACACCATATATTTT. Translating gives CASSQGTGDSGNTIYF.

The chain couples TRBV18 to TRBJ1-2; TRBD1 matches at 9 bases. V lost 2 bases and J lost 6; bases outside the gene matches: 1. CDR3 size: 13 residues. CDR1 KGHSH and CDR2 LQKENI come from the germline V gene. CDR3 region: CASSPGDRDGYTF. CDR3 nucleotides: TGTGCCAGCTCACCAGGGGACAGGGATGGCTACACCTTC.

This clone was detected once. This rearrangement joins TRBV19 to TRBJ2-1; 12 positions agree with TRBD1. V lost 3 bases, J lost 8 bases, and 5 bases stayed unmatched. CDR3 length: 15 residues. CDR1 LNHDA and CDR2 SQIVND come from the germline V gene (reference sequence). The CDR3 DNA follows: TGTGCCAGTAGTATGGGACAGGGGGCGAACCATGAGCAGTTCTTC. As protein: CASSMGQGANHEQFF.

DNA of the CDR3: TGTGCCATCAGTGACGGGTTGGGGCAGGCTTTCTTT. This sequence encodes CAISDGLGQAFF. The chain combines TRBV10-3 with TRBJ1-1; D is possibly TRBD1 (5 bases). V was cut by 3 bases and J by 11 bases, with 13 bases left in between. The CDR3 has 12 amino acids. The germline CDR1 and CDR2 sequences are ENHRY and SYGVKD.

The chain has TRBV7-6 and TRBJ1-4, with D unresolved. CDR3 length: 12 residues. V lost 2 bases and J lost 8, with 6 bases in between. CDR1 and CDR2 (germline): SGHVS, FNYEAQ. The CDR3 DNA reads as TGTGCCAGCAGCTTACTAGGGGAAAAACTGTTTTTT. Translating it yields CASSLLGEKLFF. Using reference TRBV7-6 and TRBJ1-4 for the parts outside the CDR3, the full variable domain is GAGVSQSPRYKVTKRGQDVALRCDPISGHVSLYWYRQALGQGPEFLTYFNYEAQQDKSGLPNDRFSAERPEGSISTLTIQRTEQRDSAMYRCASSLLGEKLFFGSGTQLSVL.

The chain joins TRBV5-4 to TRBJ2-7; no clear D. Germline V gene sequence: CDR1 SGHNT, CDR2 YYREEE (reference sequence). V shed 3 bases and J shed 4 bases, with 17 bases lying between them. The CDR3 is 15 residues long. CDR3 DNA: TGTGCCAGCAGCTCCCCCGATGGAAGTCGGTACGAGCAGTACTTC. Translation gives CASSSPDGSRYEQYF.

This clone was recorded once. V usage is TRBV19 and J usage is TRBJ1-2, with unresolved D. The length of the CDR3 is 14 residues. V lost 2 bases, J lost 3 bases, and 10 bases lay in between. Germline V lookup: CDR1 LNHDA, CDR2 SQIVND (reference sequence). The DNA of the CDR3 is TGTGCCAGTAGTATATCATGGGCAGACTATGGCTACACCTTC. Protein sequence: CASSISWADYGYTF.

The chain recombines TRBV4-1 with TRBJ1-1; D remains unclear. V was trimmed by 5 bases and J by 0 bases, leaving 22 bases between them. CDR1 and CDR2 from the germline V gene are MGHRA and YSYEKL. The CDR3 spans 18 residues. The CDR3 sequence is CASSIRTVDSTLNTEAFF. In DNA form, the CDR3 reads TGCGCCAGCAGCATCAGGACCGTCGATTCAACCCTGAACACTGAAGCTTTCTTT.

CDR3 sequence: CASSVGTAIGEYF. CDR3 nucleotide sequence: TGTGCCAGCAGTGTCGGGACAGCCATAGGCGAGTACTTC. This chain uses TRBV6-5 with TRBJ2-7, with 7 nucleotides matching TRBD1. Germline V gene lookup returns CDR1 MNHEY and CDR2 SVGAGI. V lost 5 bases, J lost 11 bases, and 12 bases stayed unmatched. The CDR3 loop spans 13 amino acids.

Comment on this clone: The sample holds other DNA sequences that translate to the same CDR3. The gene calls are TRBV7-3 and TRBJ2-1; 11 nucleotides line up with TRBD2. Germline assignment: CDR1 SGHTA and CDR2 FQGTGA. With V trimmed by 5 bases and J by 4 bases, 4 bases remained unmatched. This CDR3 region has 15 residues. Here the CDR3 DNA reads TGTGCCAGCAGCCCTGGGACTAGCGGTTACAATGAGCAGTTCTTC. Protein sequence: CASSPGTSGYNEQFF.